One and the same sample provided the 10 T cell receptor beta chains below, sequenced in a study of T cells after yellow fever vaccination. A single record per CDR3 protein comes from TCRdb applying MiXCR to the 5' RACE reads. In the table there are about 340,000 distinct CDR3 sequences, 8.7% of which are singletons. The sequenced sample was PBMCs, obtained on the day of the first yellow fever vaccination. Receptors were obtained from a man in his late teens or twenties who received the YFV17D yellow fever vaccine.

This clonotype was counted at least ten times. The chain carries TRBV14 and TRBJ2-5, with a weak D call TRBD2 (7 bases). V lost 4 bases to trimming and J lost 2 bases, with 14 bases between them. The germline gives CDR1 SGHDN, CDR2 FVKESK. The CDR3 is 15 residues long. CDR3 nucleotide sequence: TGTGCCAGCAGCCTATTACAGGGAGGGCAAGAGACCCAGTACTTC. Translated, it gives CASSLLQGGQETQYF. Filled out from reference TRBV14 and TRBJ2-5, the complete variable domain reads EAGVTQFPSHSVIEKGQTVTLRCDPISGHDNLYWYRRVMGKEIKFLLHFVKESKQDESGMPNNRFLAERTGGTYSTLKVQPAELEDSGVYFCASSLLQGGQETQYFGPGTRLLVL.

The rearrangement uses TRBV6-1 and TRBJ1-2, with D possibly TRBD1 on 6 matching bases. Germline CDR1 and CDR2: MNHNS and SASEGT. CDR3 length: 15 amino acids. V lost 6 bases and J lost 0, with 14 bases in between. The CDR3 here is CASRPRGAANYGYTF. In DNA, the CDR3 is TGTGCCAGCAGGCCCCGGGGGGCCGCTAACTATGGCTACACCTTC.

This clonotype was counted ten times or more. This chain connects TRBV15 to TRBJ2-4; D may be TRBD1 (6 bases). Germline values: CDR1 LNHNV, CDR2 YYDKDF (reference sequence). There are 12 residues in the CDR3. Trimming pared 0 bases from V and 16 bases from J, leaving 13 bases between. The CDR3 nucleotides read TGTGCCACCAGCAGAGATCGGGGACAAGGTTACTTC. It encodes CATSRDRGQGYF. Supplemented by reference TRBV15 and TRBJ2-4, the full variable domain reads DAMVIQNPRYQVTQFGKPVTLSCSQTLNHNVMYWYQQKSSQAPKLLFHYYDKDFNNEADTPDNFQSRRPNTSFCFLDIRSPGLGDTAMYLCATSRDRGQGYFGAGTRLSVL.

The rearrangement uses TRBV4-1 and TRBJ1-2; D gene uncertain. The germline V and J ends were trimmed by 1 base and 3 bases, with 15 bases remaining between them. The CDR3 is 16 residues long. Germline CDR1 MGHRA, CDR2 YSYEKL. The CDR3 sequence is CASSQVTKGSDYGYTF. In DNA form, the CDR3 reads TGCGCCAGCAGCCAAGTCACCAAAGGTTCCGACTATGGCTACACCTTC.

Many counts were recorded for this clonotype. CDR3 amino acids: CSARSPRGGLNEQFF. In nucleotides, the CDR3 is TGCAGTGCTAGGTCCCCTCGCGGGGGGCTGAATGAGCAGTTCTTC. This rearrangement joins TRBV20-1 to TRBJ2-1; 8 bases map to TRBD2. Germline lookup yields CDR1 DFQATT and CDR2 SNEGSKA (reference sequence). After removal of 3 bases from V and 7 bases from J, the junction contained 11 bases not matched to a gene. The CDR3 length is 15 residues.

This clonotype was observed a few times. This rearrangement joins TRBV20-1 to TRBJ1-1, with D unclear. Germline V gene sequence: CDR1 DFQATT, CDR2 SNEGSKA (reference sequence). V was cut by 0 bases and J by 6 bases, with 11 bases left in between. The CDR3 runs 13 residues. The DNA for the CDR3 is TGCAGTGCTAGAGACCTACTCGGAGCTGAAGCTTTCTTT. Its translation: CSARDLLGAEAFF.

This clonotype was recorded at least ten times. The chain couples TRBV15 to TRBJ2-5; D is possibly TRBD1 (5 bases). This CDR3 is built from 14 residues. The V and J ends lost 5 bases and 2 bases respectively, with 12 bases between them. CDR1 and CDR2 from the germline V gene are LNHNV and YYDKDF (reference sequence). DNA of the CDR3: TGTGCCACCAGCCGAAGACAGAATCAAGAGACCCAGTACTTC. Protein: CATSRRQNQETQYF.

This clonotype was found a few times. Written as DNA, the CDR3 is TGTGCCAGCAGTTCATTCGGACAGGGCTACGAGCAGTACTTC. This codes for CASSSFGQGYEQYF. The gene calls are TRBV6-5 and TRBJ2-7; 8 positions match TRBD1. V dropped 4 bases and J dropped 3; count of bases not matched to a gene: 5. This CDR3 has 14 residues. Germline CDR1 and CDR2: MNHEY and SVGAGI.

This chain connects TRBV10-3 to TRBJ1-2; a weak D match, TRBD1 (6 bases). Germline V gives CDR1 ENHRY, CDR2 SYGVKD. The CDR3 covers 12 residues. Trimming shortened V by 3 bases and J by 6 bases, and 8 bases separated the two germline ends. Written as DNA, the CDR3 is TGTGCCATCAGTGAAAACAGGGATGGCTACACCTTC. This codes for CAISENRDGYTF.

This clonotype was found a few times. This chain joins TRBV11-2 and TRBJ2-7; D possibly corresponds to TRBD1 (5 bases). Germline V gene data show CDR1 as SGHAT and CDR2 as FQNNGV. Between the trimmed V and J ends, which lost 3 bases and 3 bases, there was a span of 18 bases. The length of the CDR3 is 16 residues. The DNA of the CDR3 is TGTGCCAGCAGCTTCGCCGACAGCCCTAAGTACTACGAGCAGTACGTC. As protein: CASSFADSPKYYEQYV.